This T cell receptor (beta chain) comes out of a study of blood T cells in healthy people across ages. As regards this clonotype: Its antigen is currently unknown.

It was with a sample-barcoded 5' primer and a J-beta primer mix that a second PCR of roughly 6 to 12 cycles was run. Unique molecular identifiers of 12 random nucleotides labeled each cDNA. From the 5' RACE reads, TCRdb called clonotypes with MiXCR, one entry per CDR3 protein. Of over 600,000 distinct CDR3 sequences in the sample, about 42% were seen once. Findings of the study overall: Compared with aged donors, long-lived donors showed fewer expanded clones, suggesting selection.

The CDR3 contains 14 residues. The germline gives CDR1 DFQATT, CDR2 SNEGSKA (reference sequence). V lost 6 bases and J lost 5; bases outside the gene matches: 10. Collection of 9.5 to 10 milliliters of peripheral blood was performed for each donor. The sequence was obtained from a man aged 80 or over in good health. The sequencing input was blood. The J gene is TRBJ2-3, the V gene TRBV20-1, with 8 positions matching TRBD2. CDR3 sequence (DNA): TGCAGTGCGCTAAGCGGGAGTGGAATAGATACGCAGTATTTT. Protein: CSALSGSGIDTQYF.